This TCR beta chain was recovered during a study of OX40 agonist ivuxolimab in advanced cancers. This CDR3 is built from 16 residues. The germline CDR1 and CDR2 sequences are MNHEY and SMNVEV (reference sequence). V shed 4 bases and J 2 bases; nucleotides not matched to a gene: 3. The data were produced by immunoSEQ multiplex PCR, yet TCRdb's version contains in-frame clones alone and is incomplete. The table has 60,000 to 70,000 clones, around 90% seen once. The chain joins TRBV27 to TRBJ2-2; 11 bases are shared with TRBD2. This TCR was sampled from an adult with an advanced solid tumor such as melanoma, head and neck, liver or kidney cancer. Sequencing was performed on CD4+ or CD8+ T cells sorted from blood, taken in a trial of the OX40 agonist ivuxolimab. In nucleotides, the CDR3 is TGTGCCAGCAGTTACGGGACTAGCGGTAACACCGGGGAGCTGTTTTTT. Its protein is CASSYGTSGNTGELFF.